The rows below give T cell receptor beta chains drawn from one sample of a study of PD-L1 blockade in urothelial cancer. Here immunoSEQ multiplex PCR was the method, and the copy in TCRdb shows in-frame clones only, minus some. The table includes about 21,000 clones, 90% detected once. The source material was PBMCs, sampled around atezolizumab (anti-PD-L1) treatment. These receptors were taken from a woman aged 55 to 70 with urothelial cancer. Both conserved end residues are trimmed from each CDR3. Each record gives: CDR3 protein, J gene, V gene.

CDR3aa: SVVVGAGLPQH; j_gene: TRBJ1-5; v_gene: TRBV29-1
CDR3aa: ASSTGLPQGEKLF; j_gene: TRBJ1-4; v_gene: TRBV11-2
CDR3aa: ASSKGPGGRYGYT; j_gene: TRBJ1-2; v_gene: TRBV21-1
CDR3aa: ASSYRPETQY; j_gene: TRBJ2-5; v_gene: TRBV7-2
CDR3aa: ASSSGTYEQY; j_gene: TRBJ2-7; v_gene: TRBV27
CDR3aa: ASTQPGEGIADTQY; j_gene: TRBJ2-3; v_gene: TRBV28
CDR3aa: ASSYSPGGDGYT; j_gene: TRBJ1-2; v_gene: TRBV6-6
CDR3aa: ASSPPGRSYEQY; j_gene: TRBJ2-7; v_gene: TRBV4-1
CDR3aa: ASSIVYRGALGYNEQF; j_gene: TRBJ2-1; v_gene: TRBV19
CDR3aa: ASRTPGTGVGEQY; j_gene: TRBJ2-7; v_gene: TRBV5-1
CDR3aa: ASSPTGNEKLF; j_gene: TRBJ1-4; v_gene: TRBV27
CDR3aa: ASSLTGATNEKLF; j_gene: TRBJ1-4; v_gene: TRBV7-7
CDR3aa: ASSPGLAGEYNEQF; j_gene: TRBJ2-1; v_gene: TRBV18
CDR3aa: ASSLAVSGGTDTQY; j_gene: TRBJ2-3; v_gene: TRBV7-2
CDR3aa: ASSSEPQPQH; j_gene: TRBJ1-5; v_gene: TRBV28
CDR3aa: ASSSPGLAGGQGEQF; j_gene: TRBJ2-1; v_gene: TRBV27
CDR3aa: ASSVAAGGFTGELF; j_gene: TRBJ2-2; v_gene: TRBV9
CDR3aa: ASSPTSGSYEQY; j_gene: TRBJ2-7; v_gene: TRBV6-5
CDR3aa: ASSVRQAYGYT; j_gene: TRBJ1-2; v_gene: TRBV9
CDR3aa: ASSRDYRRNTIY; j_gene: TRBJ1-3; v_gene: TRBV11-2
CDR3aa: ASSTPGLAGAISGANVLT; j_gene: TRBJ2-6; v_gene: TRBV19